A selection of T cell receptor beta chains follows, all from one sample in a study of T cell responses to AZD1222 COVID-19 vaccine. Sequencing was performed with immunoSEQ multiplex PCR; in TCRdb, only in-frame clones are kept and a portion is missing. The profile shows 110,000 to 150,000 clones, about nine tenths of them singletons. The sample was peripheral blood, taken on day 0 of AZD1222 vaccination. These receptors all stem from an adult in good health. CDR3s include the opening cysteine and the closing phenylalanine or tryptophan. The order of the fields is CDR3 protein, CDR3 DNA, CDR3 length, J gene, V gene, D gene, clone size. D genes are given only for firm matches. The size field is filled for only some rows; it gives once, few, many or a size class.

CDR3aa: CASRLLNTEAFF
CDR3nt: TGTGCCAGCAGGTTACTCAACACTGAAGCTTTCTTT
len: 12
j_gene: TRBJ1-1
v_gene: TRBV6-5
d_gene: .
abundance: once

CDR3aa: CASSIEGTGAETQYF
CDR3nt: TGTGCCAGTAGTATAGAAGGGACAGGGGCGGAGACCCAGTACTTC
len: 15
j_gene: TRBJ2-5
v_gene: TRBV19
d_gene: TRBD1
abundance: .

CDR3aa: CASTQDPNTEAFF
CDR3nt: TGTGCCAGTACTCAGGACCCGAACACTGAAGCTTTCTTT
len: 13
j_gene: TRBJ1-1
v_gene: TRBV19
d_gene: .
abundance: .

CDR3aa: CASSAMQTQETQYF
CDR3nt: TGTGCCAGCAGCGCCATGCAGACTCAAGAGACCCAGTACTTC
len: 14
j_gene: TRBJ2-5
v_gene: TRBV6-5
d_gene: .
abundance: once

CDR3aa: CASSDGQRGTEAFF
CDR3nt: TGTGCCAGCAGTGATGGACAGAGAGGCACTGAAGCTTTCTTT
len: 14
j_gene: TRBJ1-1
v_gene: TRBV6-2/TRBV6-3
d_gene: .
abundance: .

CDR3aa: CAISETGDQPQHF
CDR3nt: TGTGCCATCAGTGAGACAGGGGATCAGCCCCAGCATTTT
len: 13
j_gene: TRBJ1-5
v_gene: TRBV10-3
d_gene: TRBD1
abundance: .

CDR3aa: CASSQTWASSYNEQFF
CDR3nt: TGCGCCAGCAGCCAGACGTGGGCGAGCTCCTACAATGAGCAGTTCTTC
len: 16
j_gene: TRBJ2-1
v_gene: TRBV4-3
d_gene: .
abundance: .

CDR3aa: CASSPQAGTGVLGYTF
CDR3nt: TGTGCCAGCTCACCCCAAGCCGGGACAGGGGTACTGGGCTACACCTTC
len: 16
j_gene: TRBJ1-2
v_gene: TRBV18
d_gene: TRBD1
abundance: .

CDR3aa: CAISEGVFSGNTIYF
CDR3nt: TGTGCCATCAGTGAAGGGGTTTTCTCTGGAAACACCATATATTTT
len: 15
j_gene: TRBJ1-3
v_gene: TRBV10-3
d_gene: .
abundance: .

CDR3aa: CAITGTGTLGGYTF
CDR3nt: TGTGCCATCACCGGGACAGGGACTTTAGGTGGCTACACCTTC
len: 14
j_gene: TRBJ1-2
v_gene: TRBV10-3
d_gene: TRBD1
abundance: few

CDR3aa: CASSQDRLAGGLSYEQYF
CDR3nt: TGTGCCAGCAGCCAAGATAGACTAGCGGGGGGGCTCTCCTACGAGCAGTACTTC
len: 18
j_gene: TRBJ2-7
v_gene: TRBV3-1/TRBV3-2
d_gene: TRBD2
abundance: .

CDR3aa: CASSGTSGPPGNEQFF
CDR3nt: TGTGCCAGTAGTGGGACTAGCGGGCCCCCGGGTAATGAGCAGTTCTTC
len: 16
j_gene: TRBJ2-1
v_gene: TRBV19
d_gene: TRBD2
abundance: .

CDR3aa: CASSYLDWGGETQYF
CDR3nt: TGTGCCAGCAGTTACCTAGACTGGGGAGGAGAGACCCAGTACTTC
len: 15
j_gene: TRBJ2-5
v_gene: TRBV6-6
d_gene: .
abundance: .

CDR3aa: CAWSDRQALHF
CDR3nt: TGTGCCTGGAGTGATCGGCAGGCCCTCCACTTT
len: 11
j_gene: TRBJ1-6
v_gene: TRBV30
d_gene: .
abundance: .

CDR3aa: CASSLRPTNTGELFF
CDR3nt: TGTGCCAGCAGCTTAAGACCTACGAACACCGGGGAGCTGTTTTTT
len: 15
j_gene: TRBJ2-2
v_gene: TRBV11-3
d_gene: .
abundance: .

CDR3aa: CSASVGVGETQYF
CDR3nt: TGCAGTGCTAGTGTTGGGGTCGGAGAGACCCAGTACTTC
len: 13
j_gene: TRBJ2-5
v_gene: TRBV20-1
d_gene: .
abundance: .

CDR3aa: CASSQRGSSGDRTDTQYF
CDR3nt: TGCGCCAGCAGCCAGCGAGGGTCTAGCGGGGACCGCACAGATACGCAGTATTTT
len: 18
j_gene: TRBJ2-3
v_gene: TRBV5-1
d_gene: TRBD2
abundance: .

CDR3aa: CASSPDRADTQYF
CDR3nt: TGTGCCAGTAGCCCCGACAGGGCGGATACGCAGTATTTT
len: 13
j_gene: TRBJ2-3
v_gene: TRBV19
d_gene: TRBD1
abundance: .

CDR3aa: CASSQGTSVRAFF
CDR3nt: TGTGCCAGCAGCCAAGGGACCTCCGTGCGGGCTTTCTTT
len: 13
j_gene: TRBJ1-1
v_gene: TRBV3-1/TRBV3-2
d_gene: .
abundance: .

CDR3aa: CASSIAGRNEKLFF
CDR3nt: TGTGCCAGTAGTATAGCAGGGAGGAATGAAAAACTGTTTTTT
len: 14
j_gene: TRBJ1-4
v_gene: TRBV19
d_gene: .
abundance: .

CDR3aa: CASSDPTGRNTEAFF
CDR3nt: TGTGCCAGCAGCGACCCAACAGGAAGGAACACTGAAGCTTTCTTT
len: 15
j_gene: TRBJ1-1
v_gene: TRBV9
d_gene: .
abundance: .

CDR3aa: CSVEMMNTEAFF
CDR3nt: TGCAGCGTTGAGATGATGAACACTGAAGCTTTCTTT
len: 12
j_gene: TRBJ1-1
v_gene: TRBV29-1
d_gene: .
abundance: .

CDR3aa: CASSLLGPNQPQHF
CDR3nt: TGTGCCAGCAGCTTACTTGGACCCAATCAGCCCCAGCATTTT
len: 14
j_gene: TRBJ1-5
v_gene: TRBV7-9
d_gene: .
abundance: .

CDR3aa: CASSFMSPSYNSPLHF
CDR3nt: TGTGCCAGCAGTTTTATGTCTCCCTCCTATAATTCACCCCTCCACTTT
len: 16
j_gene: TRBJ1-6
v_gene: TRBV27
d_gene: .
abundance: .

CDR3aa: CASRRHSYGYTF
CDR3nt: TGTGCCAGCAGGCGCCACAGCTATGGCTACACCTTC
len: 12
j_gene: TRBJ1-2
v_gene: TRBV3-1/TRBV3-2
d_gene: .
abundance: .

CDR3aa: CATSQLGQGTKETQYF
CDR3nt: TGCGCCACCTCTCAATTGGGACAGGGGACGAAAGAGACCCAGTACTTC
len: 16
j_gene: TRBJ2-5
v_gene: TRBV5-1
d_gene: TRBD1
abundance: .

CDR3aa: CASSDRAPGTQYF
CDR3nt: TGTGCCAGCAGTGACAGGGCTCCGGGTACGCAGTATTTT
len: 13
j_gene: TRBJ2-3
v_gene: TRBV2
d_gene: .
abundance: .

CDR3aa: CASTDGRTGYSGYTF
CDR3nt: TGTGCCAGCACCGACGGGAGGACAGGGTATTCTGGCTACACCTTC
len: 15
j_gene: TRBJ1-2
v_gene: TRBV5-4
d_gene: TRBD1
abundance: .

CDR3aa: CASSPTSSPQTQYF
CDR3nt: TGTGCCAGCAGCCCCACGTCTAGCCCACAGACCCAGTACTTC
len: 14
j_gene: TRBJ2-5
v_gene: TRBV3-1/TRBV3-2
d_gene: .
abundance: .

CDR3aa: CASSLLGWAQGDERYF
CDR3nt: TGTGCCAGCAGCTTATTAGGGTGGGCCCAGGGAGACGAGCGGTACTTC
len: 16
j_gene: TRBJ2-7
v_gene: TRBV11-3
d_gene: .
abundance: .

CDR3aa: CASSLEGNSHNEQFF
CDR3nt: TGTGCCAGCAGCTTAGAGGGAAACTCTCACAATGAGCAGTTCTTC
len: 15
j_gene: TRBJ2-1
v_gene: TRBV7-2
d_gene: .
abundance: once

CDR3aa: CASSPQGQGTGELFF
CDR3nt: TGTGCCAGCAGCCCCCAGGGACAGGGGACCGGGGAGCTGTTTTTT
len: 15
j_gene: TRBJ2-2
v_gene: TRBV5-4
d_gene: TRBD1
abundance: .